The clone carrying this T cell receptor (beta chain) was seen many times. TCRdb itself ran the RACE reads through MiXCR, one entry per CDR3 protein. The data contain roughly 43,000 distinct CDR3 sequences, approximately 4% of them singletons. The sample comes from a study of human T cells and chemical hapten exposure. V shed 4 bases and J shed 5 bases, with 22 bases lying between them. The CDR3 spans 16 residues. In germline, CDR1 is SGHRS, CDR2 YFSETQ. Specified time point: healthy volunteer bleed at 6 weeks. Researchers extracted total RNA from unfractionated whole blood. The sequencing sample was made of whole blood. The sequence derives from a human donor in good health. Some clones in this sample may be carry-over from other donors' samples. The chain employs TRBV5-1 and TRBJ2-7; D possibly uses TRBD1 or TRBD2 (5 bases each). CDR3 sequence reads: CASSPLPGTMGDEQYF. CDR3 nucleotide sequence: TGCGCCAGCAGCCCACTCCCGGGCACCATGGGGGACGAGCAGTACTTC.